This T cell receptor (beta chain) was documented in a study of spatial heterogeneity in lung cancer. The CDR3 covers 13 residues. The germline V gene encodes CDR1 SGHRS and CDR2 YFSETQ. V lost 0 bases and J 5 bases, leaving 8 bases between the germline ends. Described time point: sample taken at primary tumor resection. TCRs were sequenced from unsorted whole RNA of tumor, nontumor lung or PBMC. TCRdb fed the 5' RACE reads into MiXCR, producing one record per CDR3 protein. The sample includes some 16,000 distinct CDR3 sequences, approximately 7% of them seen just once. Study conclusions and caveats: Mutation counts in tumors were tracked by counts of expanded intratumoral alpha and beta TCRs.

This clonotype was seen repeatedly, ten times or more. Its antigen is undetermined. This beta chain is off target for a library built for alpha chains, so its abundance means little. The J gene is TRBJ2-5, the V gene TRBV5-1; D call uncertain. This sample comprised lung tumor tissue, obtained at surgery. The origin of this receptor is a female donor with early-stage non-small cell lung cancer. The DNA of the CDR3 is TGCGCCAGCAGCTTGGTGGGGAAGGAGACCCAGTACTTC. Translation: CASSLVGKETQYF.